This TCR beta chain is drawn from a study of Ad26.COV2.S vaccination and SARS-CoV-2 variants. Details on this clone: Its antigen is currently unknown.

Study-wide points: After vaccination, reports described spike-specific CD8+ and CD4+ T cell responses as showing substantial breadth.

Treatment here: some 20 received Ad26.COV2.S at low or high dose, single or two shots; about 5 received placebo; per-sample allocation not given. The investigators took samples on day 63 after the first vaccine or placebo injection. Measured with immunoSEQ multiplex PCR; TCRdb has only the in-frame clones, and not every one. The sample holds about 460,000 clones, 80% to 90% seen once. The source is a person between 18 and 65 years old who received the Ad26.COV2.S COVID-19 vaccine or a placebo. The specimen was peripheral blood, collected in a trial of Ad26.COV2.S vaccine versus placebo.

In DNA, the CDR3 is TGTGCCAGCTTAATTCTCCAGGATAACTATGGCTACACCTTC. It encodes CASLILQDNYGYTF. V is TRBV6-6 and J is TRBJ1-2; D ambiguous. The CDR3 extends over 14 amino acids. Germline V gene data show CDR1 as MNHNY and CDR2 as SVGAGI (reference sequence). V lost 8 bases, J lost 1 base, and 14 bases lay in between.